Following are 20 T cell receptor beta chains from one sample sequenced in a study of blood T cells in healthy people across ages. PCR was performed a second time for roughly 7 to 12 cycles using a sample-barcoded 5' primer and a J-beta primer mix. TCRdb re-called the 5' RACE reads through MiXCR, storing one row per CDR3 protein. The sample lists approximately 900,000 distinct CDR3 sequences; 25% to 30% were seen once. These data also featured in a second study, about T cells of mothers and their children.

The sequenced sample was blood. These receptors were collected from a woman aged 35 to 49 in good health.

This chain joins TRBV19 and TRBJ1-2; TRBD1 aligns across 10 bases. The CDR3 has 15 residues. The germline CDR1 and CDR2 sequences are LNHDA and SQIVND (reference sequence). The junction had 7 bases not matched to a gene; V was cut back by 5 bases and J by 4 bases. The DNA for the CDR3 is TGTGCCAGTAGTCCGGGACAGGGGCAAGGCTATGGCTACACCTTC. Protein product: CASSPGQGQGYGYTF.

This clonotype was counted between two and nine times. CDR3: CASTPGPGPGYTF. The CDR3 DNA reads TGTGCCAGCACCCCCGGCCCAGGGCCTGGCTACACCTTC. V usage is TRBV12-3 or TRBV12-4 and J usage is TRBJ1-2, with D tentatively TRBD1 (5 bases). The ends were cut back, 7 bases at V and 7 bases at J, with 16 bases in the middle. There are 13 residues in the CDR3.

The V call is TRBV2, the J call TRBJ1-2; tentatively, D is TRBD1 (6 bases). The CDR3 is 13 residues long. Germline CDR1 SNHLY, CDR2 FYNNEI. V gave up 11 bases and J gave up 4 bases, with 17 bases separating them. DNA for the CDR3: TGTGCCTGGGGCCTTGGGGGGCTCTATGGCTACACCTTC. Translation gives CAWGLGGLYGYTF.

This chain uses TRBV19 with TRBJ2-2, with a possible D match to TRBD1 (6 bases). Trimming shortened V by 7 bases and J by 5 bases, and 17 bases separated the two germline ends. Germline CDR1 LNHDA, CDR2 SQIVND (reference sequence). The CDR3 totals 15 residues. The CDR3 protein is CASILDSRATGELFF. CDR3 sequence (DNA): TGTGCCAGTATCCTGGACAGCAGAGCAACCGGGGAGCTGTTTTTT.

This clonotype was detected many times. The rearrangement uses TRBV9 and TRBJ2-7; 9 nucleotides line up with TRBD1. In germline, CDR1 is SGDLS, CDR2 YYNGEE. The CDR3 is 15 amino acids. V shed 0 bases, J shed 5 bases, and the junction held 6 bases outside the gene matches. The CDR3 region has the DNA TGTGCCAGCAGCGTAGATGGGACAGGGAATAACGAGCAGTACTTC. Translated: CASSVDGTGNNEQYF. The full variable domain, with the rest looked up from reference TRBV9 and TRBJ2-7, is DSGVTQTPKHLITATGQRVTLRCSPRSGDLSVYWYQQSLDQGLQFLIQYYNGEERAKGNILERFSAQQFPDLHSELNLSSLELGDSALYFCASSVDGTGNNEQYFGPGTRLTVT.

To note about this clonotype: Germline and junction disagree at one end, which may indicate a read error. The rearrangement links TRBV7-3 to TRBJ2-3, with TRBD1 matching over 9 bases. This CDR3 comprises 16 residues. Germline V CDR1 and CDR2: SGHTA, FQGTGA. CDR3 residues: CTSSPGQGLSTDTQYF. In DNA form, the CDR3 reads TGTACCAGCAGCCCGGGACAGGGACTATCCACAGATACGCAGTATTTT.

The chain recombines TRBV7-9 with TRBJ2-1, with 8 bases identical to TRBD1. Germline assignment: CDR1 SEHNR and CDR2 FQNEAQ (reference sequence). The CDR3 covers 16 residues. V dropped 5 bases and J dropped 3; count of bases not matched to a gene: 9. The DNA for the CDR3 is TGTGCCAGCAGCCCGACCGGGACAGGACTCTACAATGAGCAGTTCTTC. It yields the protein CASSPTGTGLYNEQFF.

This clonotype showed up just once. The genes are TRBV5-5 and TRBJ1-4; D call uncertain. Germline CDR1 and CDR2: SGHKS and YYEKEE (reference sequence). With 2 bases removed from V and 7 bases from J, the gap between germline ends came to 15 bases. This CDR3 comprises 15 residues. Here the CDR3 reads CASSLDFLTPEKLFF. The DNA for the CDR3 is TGTGCCAGCAGCTTAGATTTCCTAACGCCTGAAAAACTGTTTTTT.

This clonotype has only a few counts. The CDR3 DNA reads as TGTGCCAGCAGTTACCGATGGACAGGGGGCTTCGGAAGCTCCTACAATGAGCAGTTCTTC. Translation: CASSYRWTGGFGSSYNEQFF. The J gene is TRBJ2-1, the V gene TRBV6-2 or TRBV6-3; 11 bases match TRBD1. The CDR3 spans 20 residues. V gave up 2 bases and J gave up 0 bases; unmatched junction bases: 12. CDR1 MNHEY and CDR2 SVGEGT come from the germline V gene.

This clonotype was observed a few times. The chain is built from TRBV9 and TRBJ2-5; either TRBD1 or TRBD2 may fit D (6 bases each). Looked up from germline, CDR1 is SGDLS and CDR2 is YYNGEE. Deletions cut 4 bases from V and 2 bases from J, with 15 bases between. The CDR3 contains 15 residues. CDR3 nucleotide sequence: TGTGCCAGCAGCCCCGGAGGGGGTGAGCAAGAGACCCAGTACTTC. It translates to CASSPGGGEQETQYF.

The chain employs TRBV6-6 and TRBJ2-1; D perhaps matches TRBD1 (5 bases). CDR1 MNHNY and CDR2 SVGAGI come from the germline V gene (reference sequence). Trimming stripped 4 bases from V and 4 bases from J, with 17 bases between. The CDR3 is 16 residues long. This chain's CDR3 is CASSSLDNRTYNEQFF. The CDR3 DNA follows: TGTGCCAGCAGTTCGTTGGACAACCGAACGTACAATGAGCAGTTCTTC.

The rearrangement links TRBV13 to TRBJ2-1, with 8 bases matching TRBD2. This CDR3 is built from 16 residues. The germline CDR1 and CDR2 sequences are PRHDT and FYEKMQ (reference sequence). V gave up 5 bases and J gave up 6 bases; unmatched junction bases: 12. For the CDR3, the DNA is TGTGCCAGCAGCCGTTTGGCGGGGGGAGATGGCAATGAGCAGTTCTTC. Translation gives CASSRLAGGDGNEQFF.

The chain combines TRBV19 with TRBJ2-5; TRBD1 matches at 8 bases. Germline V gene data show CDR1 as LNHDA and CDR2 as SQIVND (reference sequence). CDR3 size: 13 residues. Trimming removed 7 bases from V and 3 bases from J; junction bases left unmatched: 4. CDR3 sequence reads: CASNTGGKETQYF. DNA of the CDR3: TGTGCCAGTAACACAGGGGGGAAAGAGACCCAGTACTTC.

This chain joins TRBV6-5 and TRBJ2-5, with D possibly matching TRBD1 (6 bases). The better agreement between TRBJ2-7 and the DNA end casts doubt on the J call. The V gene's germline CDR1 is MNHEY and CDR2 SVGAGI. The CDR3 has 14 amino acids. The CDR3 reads CASSYYGGGYEQYF. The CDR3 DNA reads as TGTGCCAGCAGTTACTATGGGGGCGGCTACGAGCAGTACTTC.

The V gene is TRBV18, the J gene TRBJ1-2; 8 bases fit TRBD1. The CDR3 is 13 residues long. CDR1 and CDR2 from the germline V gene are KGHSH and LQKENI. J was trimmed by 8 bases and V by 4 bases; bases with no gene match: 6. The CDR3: CASSHGQGAGYTF. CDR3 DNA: TGTGCCAGCTCACACGGACAGGGTGCGGGCTACACCTTC.

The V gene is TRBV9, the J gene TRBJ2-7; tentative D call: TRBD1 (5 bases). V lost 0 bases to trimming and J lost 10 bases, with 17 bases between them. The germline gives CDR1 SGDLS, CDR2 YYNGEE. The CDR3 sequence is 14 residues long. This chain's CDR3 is CASSVDGHPSFQYF. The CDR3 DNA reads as TGTGCCAGCAGCGTAGACGGACACCCATCGTTCCAGTACTTC.

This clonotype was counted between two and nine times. The CDR3 loop reads CASSVMGGWETQYF. Here the CDR3 DNA reads TGTGCCAGCAGCGTCATGGGAGGGTGGGAGACCCAGTACTTC. The V and J genes are TRBV28 and TRBJ2-5; TRBD2 agrees at 7 bases. Trimming at V came to 6 bases and at J to 5 bases, leaving 9 bases not matched to a gene. The CDR3 runs 14 residues. Germline lookup yields CDR1 MDHEN and CDR2 SYDVKM.

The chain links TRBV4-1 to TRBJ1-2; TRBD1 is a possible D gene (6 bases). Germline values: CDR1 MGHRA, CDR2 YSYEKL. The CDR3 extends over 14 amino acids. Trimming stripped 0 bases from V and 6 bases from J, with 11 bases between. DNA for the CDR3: TGCGCCAGCAGCCAAGAGGGGCAGGGGAATGGCTACACCTTC. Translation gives CASSQEGQGNGYTF.

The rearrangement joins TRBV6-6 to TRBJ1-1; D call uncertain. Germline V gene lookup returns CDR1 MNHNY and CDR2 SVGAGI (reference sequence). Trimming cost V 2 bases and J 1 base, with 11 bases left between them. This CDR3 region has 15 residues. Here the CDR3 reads CASSYARTGNTEAFF. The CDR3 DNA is TGTGCCAGCAGTTACGCACGGACGGGGAACACTGAAGCTTTCTTT.

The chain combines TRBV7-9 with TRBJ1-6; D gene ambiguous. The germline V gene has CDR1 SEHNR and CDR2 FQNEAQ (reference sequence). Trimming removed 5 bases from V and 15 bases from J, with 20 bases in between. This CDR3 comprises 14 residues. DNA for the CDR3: TGTGCCAGCAGCCGGGTCCATTCAGGAGATTTCCTCCACTTT. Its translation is CASSRVHSGDFLHF.